The subject of this entry is one T cell receptor beta chain. Its matching antigen is unknown. This entry is derived from a study of PD-1 blockade in classical Hodgkin lymphoma. Study-wide results and limits: CD4+ but not CD8+ TCR diversity rose significantly by C4D1.

Sequenced by immunoSEQ multiplex PCR; TCRdb stores in-frame clones only, minus some. The profile shows 150,000 or so clones, 78% of them singletons. There are 13 residues in the CDR3. The germline V and J ends were trimmed by 6 bases and 2 bases, with 9 bases remaining between them. Germline lookup yields CDR1 LNHDA and CDR2 SQIVND (reference sequence). There was relapse after autologous stem cell transplantation in every patient, and there was variation in brentuximab vedotin exposure. The V gene is TRBV19, the J gene TRBJ2-3; D unclear. The receptor's source is a human donor with classical Hodgkin lymphoma. The sequencing used peripheral blood mononuclear cells (PBMCs), collected before the second cycle of nivolumab. The CDR3 DNA follows: TGTGCCAGTAGAAAGTTGATCACAGATACGCAGTATTTT. Protein product: CASRKLITDTQYF.